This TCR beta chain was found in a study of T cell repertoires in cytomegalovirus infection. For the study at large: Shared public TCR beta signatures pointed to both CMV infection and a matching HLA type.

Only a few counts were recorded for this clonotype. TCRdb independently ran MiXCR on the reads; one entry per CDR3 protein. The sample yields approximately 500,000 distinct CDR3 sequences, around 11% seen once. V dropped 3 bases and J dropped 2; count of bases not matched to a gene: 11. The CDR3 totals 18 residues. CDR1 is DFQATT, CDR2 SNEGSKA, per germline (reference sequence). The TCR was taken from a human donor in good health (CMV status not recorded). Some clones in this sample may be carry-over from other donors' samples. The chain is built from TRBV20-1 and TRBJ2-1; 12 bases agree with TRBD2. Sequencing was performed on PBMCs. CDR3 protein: CSASTLAGGPSAYNEQFF. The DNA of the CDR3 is TGCAGTGCTAGCACCCTAGCGGGGGGGCCCTCGGCCTACAATGAGCAGTTCTTC.